The 2 T cell receptor beta chains listed next were all sequenced from one sample in a study of T-cell reconstitution after alpha-beta-depleted transplantation in children. For TCRbeta, the library was prepared with unique molecular identifiers. Each CDR3 protein is one row after TCRdb ran MiXCR on the PCR reads. This table has over 150,000 distinct CDR3 sequences, just over 14% appearing once. The input for sequencing was PBMCs from the stem cell graft donor, taken from the stem cell graft. Every receptor here comes from a human donor who donated a stem cell graft to a child with acute lymphoblastic leukemia.

Ten or more counts support this clonotype. The chain links TRBV28 to TRBJ2-2; D ambiguous. In germline, CDR1 is MDHEN, CDR2 SYDVKM. With 2 bases removed from V and 0 bases from J, the gap between germline ends came to 13 bases. CDR3 length: 17 amino acids. The CDR3 DNA sequence: TGTGCCAGCAGTTTAGTCCTCATAGTATCGAACACCGGGGAGCTGTTTTTT. It encodes CASSLVLIVSNTGELFF.

This clonotype has at least ten counts. This chain links TRBV4-1 with TRBJ2-7; 7 bases fit TRBD1. With 2 bases clipped from V and 3 bases from J, the junction kept 4 bases outside the gene matches. This CDR3 spans 14 amino acids. Germline V gene lookup returns CDR1 MGHRA and CDR2 YSYEKL. CDR3 bases: TGCGCCAGCAGCCAACCGGGACAGCACTACGAGCAGTACTTC. Translating it yields CASSQPGQHYEQYF.